The 18 T cell receptor beta chains presented below share a single source sample, sequenced in a study of control samples from healthy donors and cancer patients. Produced via immunoSEQ multiplex PCR; TCRdb's table is partial and in-frame only. The sample gives 80,000 to 100,000 clones, approximately 92% of which show up once; about 2.9% is in the top ten. Input material: blood. Source of these receptors: a human donor in good health. The donor label of this sample is uncertain.

The chain carries TRBV9 and TRBJ2-3, with D tentatively TRBD2 (6 bases). Looked up from germline, CDR1 is SGDLS and CDR2 is YYNGEE. V was shortened by 4 bases and J by 2 bases, with 14 bases between the two germline ends. The CDR3 has 15 residues. CDR3 DNA: TGTGCCAGCAGCTCTCCCGGGGGAGACACAGATACGCAGTATTTT. Translated: CASSSPGGDTDTQYF. Complete variable domain (other parts from reference TRBV9 and TRBJ2-3): DSGVTQTPKHLITATGQRVTLRCSPRSGDLSVYWYQQSLDQGLQFLIQYYNGEERAKGNILERFSAQQFPDLHSELNLSSLELGDSALYFCASSSPGGDTDTQYFGPGTRLTVL.

This chain uses TRBV3-1 (or the pseudogene TRBV3-2) with TRBJ2-5, with a tentative D call TRBD1 (6 bases). CDR3 length: 15 amino acids. With 4 bases removed from V and 2 bases from J, the gap between germline ends came to 14 bases. Per germline, CDR1 LGHDT and CDR2 YNNKEL (reference sequence). The CDR3 coding sequence is TGTGCCAGCAGCCGCCTTGCCACAGGGCAAGAGACCCAGTACTTC. Translating it yields CASSRLATGQETQYF.

The CDR3 is CAWGRDRANYGYTF. The CDR3 nucleotides are TGTGCCTGGGGGCGGGACAGGGCTAACTATGGCTACACCTTC. The chain uses TRBV30 and TRBJ1-2; TRBD1 matches 9 bases. Trimming cost V 5 bases and J 0 bases; bases outside gene matches: 4. The CDR3 spans 14 residues. Germline lookup yields CDR1 GTSNPN and CDR2 SVGIG (reference sequence).

CDR3 in DNA: TGTGCCAGCCCCAGACTCGGGGAAGAGCAGTACGTC. It codes for CASPRLGEEQYV. J is TRBJ2-7 and V is TRBV6-5; perhaps TRBD2 as D (5 bases). Germline CDR1 is MNHEY and CDR2 is SVGAGI. This CDR3 has 12 amino acids. V shed 8 bases and J shed 7 bases, with 15 bases lying between them.

There are a few counts of this clone. The rearrangement joins TRBV6-2 or TRBV6-3 to TRBJ2-2; maybe TRBD1 (5 bases). This CDR3 has 17 amino acids. The germline V gene has CDR1 MNHEY and CDR2 SVGEGT. Trimming removed 3 bases at V and 0 bases at J, with 14 bases between. The CDR3 reads CASSYTRTLSNTGELFF. The CDR3 DNA follows: TGTGCCAGCAGTTATACCCGGACACTTTCGAACACCGGGGAGCTGTTTTTT.

This rearrangement joins TRBV5-4 to TRBJ2-7, with no clear D. This CDR3 has 13 amino acids. Germline V gene data show CDR1 as SGHNT and CDR2 as YYREEE (reference sequence). The V end lost 2 bases, the J end lost 1 base, and 7 bases lay between the germline ends. CDR3 DNA: TGTGCCAGCAGCTTCGGATCTTCCTACGAGCAGTACGTC. It codes for CASSFGSSYEQYV.

The rearrangement uses TRBV27 and TRBJ1-3; a possible D gene is TRBD1 (5 bases). The V end lost 8 bases, the J end lost 0 bases, and 14 bases lay between the germline ends. Germline V gives CDR1 MNHEY, CDR2 SMNVEV (reference sequence). This CDR3 region has 15 residues. This chain's CDR3 is CASAKLDSSGNTIYF. Written as DNA, the CDR3 is TGTGCCAGCGCTAAACTCGACAGCTCTGGAAACACCATATATTTT.

The chain employs TRBV6-5 and TRBJ2-7; 12 bases are a match to TRBD2. J was trimmed by 3 bases and V by 10 bases; bases with no gene match: 4. The germline V gene has CDR1 MNHEY and CDR2 SVGAGI. The CDR3 has 13 residues. The CDR3 here is CATTSGGFYEQYF. The CDR3 DNA is TGTGCCACCACTAGCGGGGGGTTCTACGAGCAGTACTTC.

The chain has TRBV5-4 and TRBJ2-1, with no clear D. In germline, CDR1 is SGHNT, CDR2 YYREEE (reference sequence). The CDR3 has 14 residues. The V end lost 4 bases, the J end lost 7 bases, and 15 bases lay between the germline ends. The CDR3: CASSLDFNGNEQFF. The CDR3 DNA follows: TGTGCCAGCAGCCTGGATTTTAATGGGAATGAGCAGTTCTTC.

The chain joins TRBV19 to TRBJ2-1; TRBD2 agrees at 7 bases. With 4 bases clipped from V and 5 bases from J, the junction kept 17 bases outside the gene matches. This CDR3 has 18 amino acids. CDR1 is LNHDA and CDR2 is SQIVND in the germline V gene (reference sequence). CDR3 amino acids: CASSTGGRRGRGDNEQFF. Written as DNA, the CDR3 is TGTGCCAGTAGTACTGGGGGACGTCGGGGACGGGGGGACAATGAGCAGTTCTTC.

The gene calls are TRBV6-2 or TRBV6-3 and TRBJ1-1; the D gene is possibly TRBD1 (6 bases). V shed 2 bases and J shed 5 bases, with 18 bases lying between them. Germline V lookup: CDR1 MNHEY, CDR2 SVGEGT. The CDR3 sequence is 16 residues long. The CDR3 spells CASSYNRGGPGTEAFF. CDR3 DNA sequence: TGTGCCAGCAGTTACAATCGGGGGGGGCCCGGAACTGAAGCTTTCTTT.

The table lists this clone with a count of one. This chain connects TRBV4-1 to TRBJ2-3; no reliable D call. Germline values: CDR1 MGHRA, CDR2 YSYEKL. The length of the CDR3 is 15 residues. The germline V and J ends were trimmed by 0 bases and 1 base, with 8 bases remaining between them. CDR3 DNA sequence: TGCGCCAGCAGCCAAGAGCTCATAGGCACAGATACGCAGTATTTT. Translation: CASSQELIGTDTQYF.

V gene TRBV6-6 combines with J gene TRBJ2-1; 8 bases match TRBD1. J was trimmed by 4 bases and V by 5 bases; bases with no gene match: 7. The germline CDR1 and CDR2 sequences are MNHNY and SVGAGI (reference sequence). This CDR3 comprises 15 residues. The DNA for the CDR3 is TGTGCCAGCAGTAACCCCGGGACAGGTTACAATGAGCAGTTCTTC. Protein sequence: CASSNPGTGYNEQFF.

The V gene is TRBV6-5, the J gene TRBJ1-4, with a weak D call TRBD1 (6 bases). The CDR3 runs to 15 residues. Germline loops: CDR1 MNHEY, CDR2 SVGAGI. V lost 6 bases to trimming and J lost 7 bases, with 18 bases between them. CDR3 bases: TGTGCCAGCAGCCCCCAAACAGGGATTTCTGAAAAACTGTTTTTT. Translation gives CASSPQTGISEKLFF.

The chain links TRBV9 to TRBJ2-5, with D perhaps TRBD2 (5 bases). The CDR3 has 15 residues. The V gene's germline CDR1 is SGDLS and CDR2 YYNGEE. V lost 4 bases, J lost 5 bases, and 18 bases lay in between. The chain's CDR3 is CASSPTTPGMETQYF. The CDR3 DNA reads as TGTGCCAGCAGCCCCACGACCCCCGGGATGGAGACCCAGTACTTC.

This chain uses TRBV12-3 or TRBV12-4 with TRBJ2-1; the match to TRBD1 covers 10 bases. The CDR3 loop spans 11 amino acids. With V trimmed by 5 bases and J by 14 bases, 3 bases remained unmatched. The CDR3, as DNA: TGTGCCAGCAGTCTAGGGACAGGGGAGTTCTTC. It is translated as CASSLGTGEFF.

The V gene is TRBV29-1, the J gene TRBJ2-5, with D unresolved. CDR3 length: 14 residues. V was clipped by 4 bases and J by 3 bases, with 15 bases between them. CDR1 is SQVTM and CDR2 is ANQGSEA in the germline V gene. The CDR3: CSVGSPPHEETQYF. The DNA for the CDR3 is TGCAGCGTTGGGTCCCCGCCACATGAAGAGACCCAGTACTTC.

The chain uses TRBV14 and TRBJ2-1, with D maybe TRBD1 (6 bases). V shed 2 bases and J shed 4 bases, with 15 bases lying between them. CDR3 length equals 16 residues. Germline CDR1 reads SGHDN; CDR2 reads FVKESK. DNA of the CDR3: TGTGCCAGCAGCCAACCAGGGGCCTTCTTGTACAATGAGCAGTTCTTC. Protein product: CASSQPGAFLYNEQFF.